Detailed here is one T cell receptor beta chain. This sample stems from a study of response to subunit inactivated influenza vaccine. Trimming cost V 1 base and J 0 bases, with 10 bases left between them. Germline CDR1 LGHDT, CDR2 YNNKEL (reference sequence). The CDR3 is 16 amino acids. TCRdb itself ran the RT-PCR reads through MiXCR, one entry per CDR3 protein. The table lists about 520,000 distinct CDR3 sequences, less than 30% of them singletons. The input for sequencing was CD4+ T cells sorted from PBMCs, taken 4 to 6 days after vaccination. The TCR sequence derives from a man in his fifties who received an inactivated influenza vaccine. The genes are TRBV3-1 and TRBJ2-4; perhaps TRBD2 as D (6 bases). CDR3 nucleotides: TGTGCCAGCAGCCAAGCTGGGAGGATAGCCAAAAACATTCAGTACTTC. Its protein is CASSQAGRIAKNIQYF.